Each of the 26 T cell receptor beta chains below was sequenced from the same sample in a study of blood T cell repertoires in COVID-19. Produced via immunoSEQ multiplex PCR; TCRdb's table is partial and in-frame only. Counted here are about 370,000 clones, 89% occurring once; the ten biggest clones make up under 4%. Sample: peripheral blood. All receptors derive from a woman in her twenties or thirties with COVID-19, enrolled during active disease.

The chain has TRBV9 and TRBJ2-3; 10 nucleotides align to TRBD2. The V gene end was trimmed by 0 bases and the J gene end by 2 bases; junction bases not matched to a gene: 3. The CDR3 loop spans 16 amino acids. Germline V gene lookup returns CDR1 SGDLS and CDR2 YYNGEE. This CDR3 reads CASSVGAGGITDTQYF. The CDR3 DNA is TGTGCCAGCAGCGTAGGAGCGGGGGGGATCACAGATACGCAGTATTTT.

This clone was counted once. This chain joins TRBV27 and TRBJ2-7, with 14 bases that match TRBD2. J lost 6 bases, V lost 6 bases, and 4 bases had no gene match. From germline, CDR1 is MNHEY and CDR2 SMNVEV (reference sequence). This CDR3 is 14 amino acids long. CDR3: CASRRTSGGPEQYF. CDR3 nucleotides: TGTGCCAGCAGGAGGACTAGCGGGGGGCCCGAGCAGTACTTC.

The gene calls are TRBV11-2 and TRBJ2-7; the D is unclear. The CDR3 runs 16 residues. The germline V gene has CDR1 SGHAT and CDR2 FQNNGV. V lost 5 bases and J lost 0, with 17 bases in between. The CDR3 loop reads CASSPPRGQASYEQYV. The CDR3 DNA sequence: TGTGCCAGCAGCCCCCCTCGTGGGCAGGCCTCCTACGAGCAGTACGTC.

The chain combines TRBV28 with TRBJ2-3; TRBD2 aligns across 8 bases. Germline assignment: CDR1 MDHEN and CDR2 SYDVKM. The CDR3 is 14 amino acids. V shed 10 bases and J 5 bases; nucleotides not matched to a gene: 11. CDR3: CATQTGGAKDTQYF. CDR3 nucleotides: TGTGCCACCCAAACGGGGGGGGCCAAAGATACGCAGTATTTT.

V and J are TRBV6-5 and TRBJ2-7; 7 positions match TRBD1. Germline CDR1 MNHEY, CDR2 SVGAGI. V shed 6 bases and J 6 bases; nucleotides not matched to a gene: 11. The CDR3 loop spans 14 amino acids. CDR3 sequence reads: CASRNNDRDGEQYF. CDR3 DNA: TGTGCCAGCAGAAACAACGACAGGGATGGCGAGCAGTACTTC.

The V gene is TRBV18, the J gene TRBJ1-1; no firm D call. Germline CDR1 reads KGHSH; CDR2 reads LQKENI. The V end lost 3 bases, the J end lost 5 bases, and 13 bases lay between the germline ends. The CDR3 length is 14 residues. The CDR3 reads CASSPAAAGTEAFF. The CDR3 DNA is TGTGCCAGCTCACCGGCAGCCGCGGGGACTGAAGCTTTCTTT.

The rearrangement uses TRBV19 and TRBJ1-5, with D hard to call. Germline CDR1 LNHDA, CDR2 SQIVND (reference sequence). Trimming cost V 7 bases and J 3 bases, with 10 bases left between them. The CDR3 contains 13 residues. The chain's CDR3 is CASNRGFNQPQHF. CDR3 nucleotides: TGTGCCAGTAATAGAGGCTTCAATCAGCCCCAGCATTTT.

As DNA, the CDR3 is TGTGCCAGCAGTATCATAGCGGGAGGGGGAAATGAGCAGTTCTTC. Its protein product is CASSIIAGGGNEQFF. The rearrangement links TRBV27 to TRBJ2-1, with TRBD2 matching over 11 bases. CDR3 length: 15 residues. Germline-derived CDR1 and CDR2 are MNHEY and SMNVEV (reference sequence). The ends lost 5 bases at V and 7 bases at J; junction bases unmatched: 7.

This chain uses TRBV15 with TRBJ2-1; weak D call: TRBD2 (5 bases). The germline V gene has CDR1 LNHNV and CDR2 YYDKDF (reference sequence). V was pared by 5 bases and J by 5 bases, with 13 bases between. The CDR3 runs 14 residues. The CDR3 reads CATSPLRGHNEQFF. The CDR3, as DNA: TGTGCCACCAGCCCCCTCCGAGGGCACAATGAGCAGTTCTTC.

This chain links TRBV3-1 (or the pseudogene TRBV3-2) with TRBJ1-5; unclear D gene. Germline CDR1 and CDR2: LGHDT and YNNKEL (reference sequence). The germline V and J ends were trimmed by 0 bases and 7 bases, with 10 bases remaining between them. The CDR3 length is 14 residues. This CDR3 reads CASSQDAVAQPQHF. As DNA, the CDR3 is TGTGCCAGCAGCCAAGATGCTGTCGCGCAGCCCCAGCATTTT.

The gene calls are TRBV7-6 and TRBJ2-3, with TRBD1 identical over 8 bases. The V and J ends lost 1 base and 4 bases, in that order; junction bases with no gene match: 10. The CDR3 covers 17 residues. Germline-derived CDR1 and CDR2 are SGHVS and FNYEAQ. The DNA of the CDR3 is TGTGCCAGCAGCTTAGGGGGCTGGACAGGGAGTGCAGATACGCAGTATTTT. As protein: CASSLGGWTGSADTQYF. The entire variable domain, with the rest obtained from reference TRBV7-6 and TRBJ2-3, is as follows: GAGVSQSPRYKVTKRGQDVALRCDPISGHVSLYWYRQALGQGPEFLTYFNYEAQQDKSGLPNDRFSAERPEGSISTLTIQRTEQRDSAMYRCASSLGGWTGSADTQYFGPGTRLTVL.

The chain is built from TRBV19 and TRBJ2-7, with D maybe TRBD1 (6 bases). The CDR3 covers 14 residues. The V end lost 3 bases, the J end lost 5 bases, and 14 bases lay between the germline ends. Germline CDR1 is LNHDA and CDR2 is SQIVND (reference sequence). The CDR3 DNA is TGTGCCAGTAGTATTCGGCAGGGGCGGCACGAGCAGTACTTC. This translates into CASSIRQGRHEQYF.

The chain links TRBV6-6 to TRBJ1-2; weak D call: TRBD1 (6 bases). With 2 bases removed from V and 4 bases from J, the gap between germline ends came to 14 bases. This CDR3 comprises 15 residues. Germline V gene lookup returns CDR1 MNHNY and CDR2 SVGAGI (reference sequence). The CDR3 coding sequence is TGTGCCAGCAGTTACCGACAGGTTCGGGCCTATGGCTACACCTTC. Protein: CASSYRQVRAYGYTF.

The CDR3 spells CATSDSSGELFF. CDR3 in DNA: TGTGCCACCAGTGATTCGTCCGGGGAGCTGTTTTTT. This chain uses TRBV24-1 with TRBJ2-2, with no clear D. Trimming pared 2 bases from V and 6 bases from J, leaving 3 bases between. Germline-derived CDR1 and CDR2 are KGHDR and SFDVKD. The CDR3 covers 12 residues.

The rearrangement links TRBV14 to TRBJ2-5; D might be TRBD2 (6 bases). CDR1 and CDR2 from the germline V gene are SGHDN and FVKESK. The V end lost 1 base, the J end lost 2 bases, and 8 bases lay between the germline ends. This CDR3 has 14 residues. The CDR3 coding sequence is TGTGCCAGCAGCCAAGGGGCGGGGCAAGAGACCCAGTACTTC. It is translated as CASSQGAGQETQYF.

The count of this clone is one. The chain recombines TRBV3-1 (or the pseudogene TRBV3-2) with TRBJ1-3, with 8 nucleotides matching TRBD1. V was clipped by 4 bases and J by 4 bases; unmatched bases: 9. Germline lookup yields CDR1 LGHDT and CDR2 YNNKEL (reference sequence). This CDR3 contains 16 residues. CDR3 region: CASSRATGVRGNTIYF. CDR3 nucleotides: TGTGCCAGCAGCCGAGCGACAGGGGTGAGGGGAAACACCATATATTTT.

J is TRBJ1-1 and V is TRBV11-2, with 9 bases that match TRBD1. CDR1 is SGHAT, CDR2 FQNNGV, per germline. CDR3 length: 15 amino acids. V lost 4 bases and J lost 3; bases outside the gene matches: 6. Here the CDR3 DNA reads TGTGCCAGCAGCTCCGGGACAGGGAAAGACACTGAAGCTTTCTTT. Protein: CASSSGTGKDTEAFF.

J is TRBJ1-5 and V is TRBV19; weak D call: TRBD1 (5 bases). With 3 bases removed from V and 6 bases from J, the gap between germline ends came to 15 bases. In germline, CDR1 is LNHDA, CDR2 SQIVND (reference sequence). This CDR3 has 15 residues. CDR3 sequence reads: CASSIGGTGGQPQHF. The DNA for the CDR3 is TGTGCCAGTAGTATCGGCGGAACAGGCGGTCAGCCCCAGCATTTT.

The chain is built from TRBV9 and TRBJ1-3; D remains ambiguous. In germline, CDR1 is SGDLS, CDR2 YYNGEE. CDR3 length equals 15 residues. Trimming stripped 3 bases from V and 0 bases from J, with 10 bases between. In nucleotides, the CDR3 is TGTGCCAGCAGCGGAACAGATATCTCTGGAAACACCATATATTTT. This translates into CASSGTDISGNTIYF.

The count of this clone is one. V gene TRBV28 combines with J gene TRBJ2-1; maybe TRBD2 (6 bases). V shed 5 bases and J shed 9 bases, with 17 bases lying between them. Germline CDR1 and CDR2: MDHEN and SYDVKM. This CDR3 region has 14 residues. DNA for the CDR3: TGTGCCAGCAGTCTCCCCCTGGGGGGTGGTGAGCAGTTCTTC. As protein: CASSLPLGGGEQFF.

V usage is TRBV7-2 and J usage is TRBJ2-2, with 10 bases that match TRBD2. In germline, CDR1 is SGHTA, CDR2 FQGNSA. The CDR3 has 14 residues. V shed 4 bases and J 6 bases; nucleotides not matched to a gene: 2. In DNA, the CDR3 is TGTGCCAGCAGCTATACTAGCGGGGCCGGGGAGCTGTTTTTT. Protein: CASSYTSGAGELFF.

The gene calls are TRBV4-1 and TRBJ1-2; D might be TRBD1 (6 bases). The V and J ends lost 7 bases and 0 bases respectively, with 18 bases between them. The germline V gene encodes CDR1 MGHRA and CDR2 YSYEKL. The CDR3 is made up of 16 amino acids. As DNA, the CDR3 is TGCGCCAGCACACAGGGTCAGTTTTCAGCTAACTATGGCTACACCTTC. This gives the protein CASTQGQFSANYGYTF.

The V gene is TRBV3-1 (or the pseudogene TRBV3-2), the J gene TRBJ1-2, with D hard to call. Looked up from germline, CDR1 is LGHDT and CDR2 is YNNKEL (reference sequence). With 0 bases removed from V and 2 bases from J, the gap between germline ends came to 7 bases. The CDR3 has 14 amino acids. This CDR3 reads CASSQELRNYGYTF. In nucleotides, the CDR3 is TGTGCCAGCAGCCAAGAGCTGAGAAACTATGGCTACACCTTC.

J is TRBJ2-5 and V is TRBV28; 7 nucleotides match TRBD1. The CDR3 has 17 residues. Germline CDR1 is MDHEN and CDR2 is SYDVKM. With V trimmed by 6 bases and J by 0 bases, 13 bases remained unmatched. The CDR3 loop reads CASSTTPGQPYQETQYF. The CDR3 nucleotides read TGTGCCAGCAGCACCACCCCGGGACAGCCGTACCAAGAGACCCAGTACTTC.

A single count supports this clone. The genes are TRBV12-2 and TRBJ2-3; the DNA was not used to check the table's D call, TRBD1. TRBV12-2 is reported as a pseudogene. The CDR3 spans 14 residues. This chain's CDR3 is CASRLGTGGHTQYF. Written as DNA, the CDR3 is TGTGCAAGTCGCTTGGGGACAGGGGGTCATACGCAGTATTTT.

V gene TRBV4-3 combines with J gene TRBJ2-7; TRBD2 aligns across 11 bases. The germline V gene encodes CDR1 LGHNA and CDR2 YSLEER. With V trimmed by 4 bases and J by 4 bases, 6 bases remained unmatched. The CDR3 is 15 amino acids. The CDR3 sequence is CASSPGSGGAYEQYF. The CDR3 bases are TGCGCCAGCAGCCCGGGTAGCGGGGGGGCATACGAGCAGTACTTC.